Included here is one TCR beta chain sequence, with context. This specimen comes from a study of blood T cell repertoires in COVID-19. Clones were sequenced by immunoSEQ multiplex PCR, and TCRdb holds only the in-frame ones, with some missing. The top ten clones hold under 8% of a sample with 250,000 or so clones, approximately 90% of them seen once. Sequencing was performed on peripheral blood. The sequence was collected from a woman in her 30s with COVID-19, enrolled during active disease.

This CDR3 is CASSPGTGGDQPQHF. CDR3 nucleotide sequence: TGCGCCAGCAGCCCAGGGACAGGGGGCGACCAGCCCCAGCATTTT. The chain links TRBV5-1 to TRBJ1-5; 12 bases align to TRBD1. There are 15 residues in the CDR3. V shed 4 bases, J shed 7 bases, and the junction held 6 bases outside the gene matches. Germline CDR1 SGHRS, CDR2 YFSETQ.